This T cell receptor beta chain was profiled in a study of T cells in Graves' hyperthyroidism and ophthalmopathy. Background on the study: Peripheral blood collection took place at initial diagnosis, before any treatment. General study results and limits: Researchers report that a 13 V-J model separated ophthalmopathy from stable hyperthyroidism.

As concerns this clonotype: Antigen specificity is unknown.

Amplification targeted TCR beta CDR3 regions from RNA transcripts. First-round RT-PCR with HTBI primers amplified the TCR CDR3 region. Each CDR3 protein is one row after TCRdb ran MiXCR on the multiplex PCR reads. The profile shows hundreds of thousands of distinct CDR3 sequences, 15% to 20% of them singletons. Duration under 3 months, a NOSPECS grade of at least 4, and a Clinical Activity Score of at least 3 characterized the ophthalmopathy patients. The source of the PBMCs was over 8.5 ml of fresh peripheral blood. This sequence was found in a woman in her sixties with Graves' ophthalmopathy. The sample comprised blood.

The CDR3 DNA reads as TGTGCCAGCAGCGTAGGAGGGACCCTACAGACCCAGTACTTC. Its translation is CASSVGGTLQTQYF. V gene TRBV9 combines with J gene TRBJ2-5; D may correspond to TRBD1 or TRBD2 (5 bases each). Per germline, CDR1 SGDLS and CDR2 YYNGEE. The CDR3 spans 14 residues. Trimming removed 0 bases from V and 6 bases from J, with 12 bases in between.